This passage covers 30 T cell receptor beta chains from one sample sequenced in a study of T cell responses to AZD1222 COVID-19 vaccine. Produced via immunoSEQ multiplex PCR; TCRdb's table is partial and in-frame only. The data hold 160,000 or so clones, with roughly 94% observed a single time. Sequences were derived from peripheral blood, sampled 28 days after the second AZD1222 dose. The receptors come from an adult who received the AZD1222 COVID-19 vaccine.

The CDR3 sequence: CASSVGVTLSYGYTF. The CDR3 DNA reads TGTGCCAGCAGCGTAGGAGTCACCCTCTCCTATGGCTACACCTTC. The chain combines TRBV9 with TRBJ1-2; no clear D gene. The CDR3 runs 15 residues. The germline gives CDR1 SGDLS, CDR2 YYNGEE. The ends were cut back, 0 bases at V and 4 bases at J, with 13 bases in the middle. The variable domain in full, completed from reference TRBV9 and TRBJ1-2, reads DSGVTQTPKHLITATGQRVTLRCSPRSGDLSVYWYQQSLDQGLQFLIQYYNGEERAKGNILERFSAQQFPDLHSELNLSSLELGDSALYFCASSVGVTLSYGYTFGSGTRLTVV.

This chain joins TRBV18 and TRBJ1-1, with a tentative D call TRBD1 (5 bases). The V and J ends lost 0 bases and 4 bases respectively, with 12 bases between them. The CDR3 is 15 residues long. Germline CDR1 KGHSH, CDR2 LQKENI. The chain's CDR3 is CASSPPGTGSTEAFF. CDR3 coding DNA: TGTGCCAGCTCACCACCCGGGACGGGAAGCACTGAAGCTTTCTTT. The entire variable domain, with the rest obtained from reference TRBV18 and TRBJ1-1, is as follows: NAGVMQNPRHLVRRRGQEARLRCSPMKGHSHVYWYRQLPEEGLKFMVYLQKENIIDESGMPKERFSAEFPKEGPSILRIQQVVRGDSAAYFCASSPPGTGSTEAFFGQGTRLTVV.

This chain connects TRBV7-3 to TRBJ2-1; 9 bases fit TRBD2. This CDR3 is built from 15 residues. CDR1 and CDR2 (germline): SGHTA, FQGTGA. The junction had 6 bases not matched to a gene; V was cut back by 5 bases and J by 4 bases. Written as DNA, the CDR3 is TGTGCCAGCAGCCTTAGCGGGAGTTGGTACAATGAGCAGTTCTTC. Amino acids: CASSLSGSWYNEQFF. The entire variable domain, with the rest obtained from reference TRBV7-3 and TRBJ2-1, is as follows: GAGVSQTPSNKVTEKGKYVELRCDPISGHTALYWYRQSLGQGPEFLIYFQGTGAADDSGLPNDRFFAVRPEGSVSTLKIQRTERGDSAVYLCASSLSGSWYNEQFFGPGTRLTVL.

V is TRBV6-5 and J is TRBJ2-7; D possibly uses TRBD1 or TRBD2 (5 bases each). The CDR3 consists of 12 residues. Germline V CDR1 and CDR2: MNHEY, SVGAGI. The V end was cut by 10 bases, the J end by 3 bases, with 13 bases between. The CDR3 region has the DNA TGTGCCATTGGGGGTTCGGTCTACGAGCAGTACTTC. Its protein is CAIGGSVYEQYF.

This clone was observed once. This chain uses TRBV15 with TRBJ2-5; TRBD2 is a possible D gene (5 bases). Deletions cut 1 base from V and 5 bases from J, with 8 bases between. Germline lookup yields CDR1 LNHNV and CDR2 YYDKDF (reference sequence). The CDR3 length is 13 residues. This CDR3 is CATSRAGLETQYF. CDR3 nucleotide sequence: TGTGCCACCAGCAGAGCGGGGTTGGAGACCCAGTACTTC. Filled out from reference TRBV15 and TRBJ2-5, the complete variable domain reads DAMVIQNPRYQVTQFGKPVTLSCSQTLNHNVMYWYQQKSSQAPKLLFHYYDKDFNNEADTPDNFQSRRPNTSFCFLDIRSPGLGDTAMYLCATSRAGLETQYFGPGTRLLVL.

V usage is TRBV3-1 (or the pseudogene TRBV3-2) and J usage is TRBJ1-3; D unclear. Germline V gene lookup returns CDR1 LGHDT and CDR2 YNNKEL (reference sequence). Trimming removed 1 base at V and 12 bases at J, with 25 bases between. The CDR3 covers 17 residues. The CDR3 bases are TGTGCCAGCAGCCAAGTTTTCCGGCCGACCAGCGACCCCTACATATATTTT. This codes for CASSQVFRPTSDPYIYF.

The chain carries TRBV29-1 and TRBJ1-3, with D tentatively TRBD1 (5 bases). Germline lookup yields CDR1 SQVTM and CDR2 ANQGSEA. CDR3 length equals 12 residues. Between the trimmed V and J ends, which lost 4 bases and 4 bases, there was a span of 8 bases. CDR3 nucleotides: TGCAGCGTTGCAGGGAACGGAAACACCATATATTTT. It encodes CSVAGNGNTIYF.

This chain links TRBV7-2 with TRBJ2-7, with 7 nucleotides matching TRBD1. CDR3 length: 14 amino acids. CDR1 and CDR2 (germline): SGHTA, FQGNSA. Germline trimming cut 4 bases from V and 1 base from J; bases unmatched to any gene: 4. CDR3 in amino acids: CASSSGQPSYEQYF. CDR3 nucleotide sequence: TGTGCCAGCAGCTCGGGACAGCCGTCCTACGAGCAGTACTTC.

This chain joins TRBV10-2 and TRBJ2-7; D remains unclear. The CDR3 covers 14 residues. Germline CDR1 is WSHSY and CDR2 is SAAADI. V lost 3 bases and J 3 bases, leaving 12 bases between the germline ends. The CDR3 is CASSEIGRRYEQYF. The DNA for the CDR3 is TGCGCCAGCAGTGAAATTGGGCGTCGCTACGAGCAGTACTTC.

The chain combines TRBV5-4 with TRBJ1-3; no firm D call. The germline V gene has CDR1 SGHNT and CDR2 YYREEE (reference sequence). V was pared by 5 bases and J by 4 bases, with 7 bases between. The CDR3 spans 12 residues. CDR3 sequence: CASSSEGNTIYF. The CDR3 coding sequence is TGTGCCAGCAGTTCCGAGGGAAACACCATATATTTT.

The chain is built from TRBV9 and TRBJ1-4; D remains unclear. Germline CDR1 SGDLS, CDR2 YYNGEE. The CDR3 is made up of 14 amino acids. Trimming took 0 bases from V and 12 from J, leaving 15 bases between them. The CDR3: CASSVGQVVAELFF. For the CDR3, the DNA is TGTGCCAGCAGCGTAGGGCAGGTTGTGGCGGAACTGTTTTTT.

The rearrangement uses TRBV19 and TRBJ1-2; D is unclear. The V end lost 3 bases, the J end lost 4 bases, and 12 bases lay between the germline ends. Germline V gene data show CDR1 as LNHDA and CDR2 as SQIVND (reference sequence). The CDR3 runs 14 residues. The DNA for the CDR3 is TGTGCCAGTAGTATTTGGTCGGCCCTCTATGGCTACACCTTC. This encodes CASSIWSALYGYTF.

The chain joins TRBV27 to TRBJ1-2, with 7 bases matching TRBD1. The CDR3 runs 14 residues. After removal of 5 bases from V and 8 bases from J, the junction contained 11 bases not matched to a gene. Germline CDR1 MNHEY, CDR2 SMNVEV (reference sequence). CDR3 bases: TGTGCCAGCAGTCGGGACAGCCCCTTGGAGGGCTACACCTTC. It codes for CASSRDSPLEGYTF.

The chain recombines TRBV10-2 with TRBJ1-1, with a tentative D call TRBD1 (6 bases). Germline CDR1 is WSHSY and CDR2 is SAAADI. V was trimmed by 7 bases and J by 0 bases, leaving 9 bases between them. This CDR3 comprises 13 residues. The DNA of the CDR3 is TGCGCCAGCACCGGACAGCTGAACACTGAAGCTTTCTTT. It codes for CASTGQLNTEAFF.

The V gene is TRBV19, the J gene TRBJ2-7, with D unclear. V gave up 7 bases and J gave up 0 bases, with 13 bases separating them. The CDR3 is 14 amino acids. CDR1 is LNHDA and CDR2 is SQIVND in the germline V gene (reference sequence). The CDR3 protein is CASKTQISSYEQYF. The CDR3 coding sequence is TGTGCCAGTAAAACGCAAATAAGCTCCTACGAGCAGTACTTC.

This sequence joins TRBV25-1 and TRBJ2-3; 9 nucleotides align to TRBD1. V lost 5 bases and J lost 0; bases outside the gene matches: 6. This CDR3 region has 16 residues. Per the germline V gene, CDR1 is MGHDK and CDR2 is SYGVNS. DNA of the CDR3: TGTGCCAGCAGTCCCGGGACAGGGAGTAGCACAGATACGCAGTATTTT. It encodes CASSPGTGSSTDTQYF.

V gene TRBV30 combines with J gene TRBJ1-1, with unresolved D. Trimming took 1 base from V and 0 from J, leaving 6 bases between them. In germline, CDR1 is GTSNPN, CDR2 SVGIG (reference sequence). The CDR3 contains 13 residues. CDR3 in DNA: TGTGCCTGGAGTGGGTCAGTGAACACTGAAGCTTTCTTT. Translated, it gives CAWSGSVNTEAFF.

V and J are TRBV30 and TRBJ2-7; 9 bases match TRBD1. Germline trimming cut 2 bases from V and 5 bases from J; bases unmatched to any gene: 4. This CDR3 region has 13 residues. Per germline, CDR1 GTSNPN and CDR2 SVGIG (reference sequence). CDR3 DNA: TGTGCCTGGAGTATGGGACAGGGAAACGAGCAGTACTTC. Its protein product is CAWSMGQGNEQYF.

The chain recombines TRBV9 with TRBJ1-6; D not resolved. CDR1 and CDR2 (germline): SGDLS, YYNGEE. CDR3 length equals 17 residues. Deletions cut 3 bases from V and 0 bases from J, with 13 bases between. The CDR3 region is CASSGGPQSSYNSPLHF. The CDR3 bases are TGTGCCAGCAGCGGAGGCCCTCAGAGCTCCTATAATTCACCCCTCCACTTT. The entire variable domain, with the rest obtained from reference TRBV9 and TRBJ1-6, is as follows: DSGVTQTPKHLITATGQRVTLRCSPRSGDLSVYWYQQSLDQGLQFLIQYYNGEERAKGNILERFSAQQFPDLHSELNLSSLELGDSALYFCASSGGPQSSYNSPLHFGNGTRLTVT.

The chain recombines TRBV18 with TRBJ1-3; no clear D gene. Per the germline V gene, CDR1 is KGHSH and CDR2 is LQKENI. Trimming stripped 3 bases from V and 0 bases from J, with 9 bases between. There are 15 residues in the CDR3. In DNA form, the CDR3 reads TGTGCCAGCTCACCTGGCGCAGGCTCTGGAAACACCATATATTTT. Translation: CASSPGAGSGNTIYF.

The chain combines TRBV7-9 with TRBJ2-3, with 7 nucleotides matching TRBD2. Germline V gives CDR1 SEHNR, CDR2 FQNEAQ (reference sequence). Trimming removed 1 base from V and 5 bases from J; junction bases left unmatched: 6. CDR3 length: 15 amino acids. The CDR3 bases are TGTGCCAGCAGCTTAGTGCGGGAGTCTAAAGATACGCAGTATTTT. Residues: CASSLVRESKDTQYF.

CDR3 in amino acids: CASSTGTSGRARETQYF. CDR3 nucleotide sequence: TGTGCCAGTAGTACGGGGACTAGCGGGAGGGCCCGAGAGACCCAGTACTTC. The genes are TRBV19 and TRBJ2-5; 16 positions agree with TRBD2. The CDR3 runs 17 residues. V lost 4 bases, J lost 4 bases, and 6 bases stayed unmatched. Germline assignment: CDR1 LNHDA and CDR2 SQIVND (reference sequence).

The DNA of the CDR3 is TGTGCCAGCAGCCAACTCCGGGACAGGCCGTACCAAGAGACCCAGTACTTC. It codes for CASSQLRDRPYQETQYF. The chain couples TRBV3-1 (or the pseudogene TRBV3-2) to TRBJ2-5, with 8 bases fitting TRBD1. Germline trimming cut 2 bases from V and 0 bases from J; bases unmatched to any gene: 8. The CDR3 is made up of 17 amino acids. The germline V gene has CDR1 LGHDT and CDR2 YNNKEL (reference sequence).

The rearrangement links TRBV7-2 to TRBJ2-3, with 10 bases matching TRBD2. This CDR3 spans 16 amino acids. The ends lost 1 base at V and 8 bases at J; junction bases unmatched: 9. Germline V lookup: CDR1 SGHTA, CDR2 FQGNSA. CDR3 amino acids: CASSLGLAGVDSTQYF. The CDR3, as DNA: TGTGCCAGCAGCTTAGGGCTAGCGGGAGTAGATAGTACGCAGTATTTT.

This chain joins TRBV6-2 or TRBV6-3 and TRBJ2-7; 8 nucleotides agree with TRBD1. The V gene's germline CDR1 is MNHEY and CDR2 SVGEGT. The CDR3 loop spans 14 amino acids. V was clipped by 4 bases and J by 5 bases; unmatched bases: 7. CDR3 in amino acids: CASSSGQGWDEQYF. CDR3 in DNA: TGTGCCAGCAGTTCCGGACAGGGATGGGACGAGCAGTACTTC.

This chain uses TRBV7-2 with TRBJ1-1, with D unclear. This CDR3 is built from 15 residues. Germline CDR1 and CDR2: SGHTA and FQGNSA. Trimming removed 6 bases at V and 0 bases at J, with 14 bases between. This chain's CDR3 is CASSYDGNMNTEAFF. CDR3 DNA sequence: TGTGCCAGCAGTTATGACGGAAACATGAACACTGAAGCTTTCTTT.

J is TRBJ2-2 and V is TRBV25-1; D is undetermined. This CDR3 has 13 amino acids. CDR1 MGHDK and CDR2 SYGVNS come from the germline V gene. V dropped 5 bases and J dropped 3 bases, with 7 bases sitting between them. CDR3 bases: TGTGCCAGCAGTAGCCAATACACCGGGGAGCTGTTTTTT. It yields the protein CASSSQYTGELFF.

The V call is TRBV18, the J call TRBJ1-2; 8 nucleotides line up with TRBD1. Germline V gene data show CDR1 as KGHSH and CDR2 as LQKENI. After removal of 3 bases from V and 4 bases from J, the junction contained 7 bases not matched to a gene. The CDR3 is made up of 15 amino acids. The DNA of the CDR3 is TGTGCCAGCTCACCTGACAGGGGTCCCATCTATGGCTACACCTTC. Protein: CASSPDRGPIYGYTF. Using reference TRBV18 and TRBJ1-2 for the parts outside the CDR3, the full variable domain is NAGVMQNPRHLVRRRGQEARLRCSPMKGHSHVYWYRQLPEEGLKFMVYLQKENIIDESGMPKERFSAEFPKEGPSILRIQQVVRGDSAAYFCASSPDRGPIYGYTFGSGTRLTVV.

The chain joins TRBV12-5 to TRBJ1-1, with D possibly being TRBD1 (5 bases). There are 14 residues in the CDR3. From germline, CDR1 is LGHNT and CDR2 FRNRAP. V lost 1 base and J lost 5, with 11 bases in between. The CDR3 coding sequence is TGTGCTAGTGGTTTGGGCGGGGGAGAAACTGAAGCTTTCTTT. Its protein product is CASGLGGGETEAFF.

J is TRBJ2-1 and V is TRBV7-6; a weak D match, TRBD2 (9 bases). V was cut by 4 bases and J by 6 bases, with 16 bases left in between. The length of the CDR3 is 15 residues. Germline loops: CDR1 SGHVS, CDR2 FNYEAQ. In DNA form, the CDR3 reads TGTGCCAGCAGCTGGGACAGGACTAGCGCCAATGAGCAGTTCTTC. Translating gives CASSWDRTSANEQFF.